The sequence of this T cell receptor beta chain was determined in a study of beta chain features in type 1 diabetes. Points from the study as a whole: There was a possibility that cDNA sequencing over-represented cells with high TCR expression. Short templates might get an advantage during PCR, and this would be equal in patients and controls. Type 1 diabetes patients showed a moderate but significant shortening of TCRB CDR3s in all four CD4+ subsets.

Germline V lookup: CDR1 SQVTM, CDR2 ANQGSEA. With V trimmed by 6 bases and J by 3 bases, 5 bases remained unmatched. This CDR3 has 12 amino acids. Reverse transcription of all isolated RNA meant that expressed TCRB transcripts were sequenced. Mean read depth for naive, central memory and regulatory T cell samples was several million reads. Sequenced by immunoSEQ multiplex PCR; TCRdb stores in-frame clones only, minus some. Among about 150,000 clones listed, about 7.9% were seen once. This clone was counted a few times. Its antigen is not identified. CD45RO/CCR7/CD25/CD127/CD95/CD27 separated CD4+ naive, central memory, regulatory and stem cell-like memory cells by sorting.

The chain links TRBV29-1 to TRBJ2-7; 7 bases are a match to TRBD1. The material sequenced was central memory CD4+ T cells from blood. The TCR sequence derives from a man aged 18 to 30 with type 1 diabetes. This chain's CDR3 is CSVTTGNYEQYF. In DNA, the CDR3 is TGCAGCGTAACGACAGGGAACTACGAGCAGTACTTC.